The entry below describes one T cell receptor (beta chain). Its cognate antigen is unknown. This entry is derived from a study of cytomegalovirus exposure and HLA in healthy donors. Broader study findings: The HLA-A and HLA-B alleles of most subjects were reportedly predicted accurately from TCR beta sequences.

V trimming: 4 bases; J trimming: 8 bases; junction bases outside the gene matches: 8. CDR3 size: 14 residues. The germline V gene encodes CDR1 SGHRS and CDR2 YFSETQ. The PCR made use of 60 Vbeta and 13 Jbeta primers. The protocol was immunoSEQ multiplex PCR, while the TCRdb copy is restricted to in-frame clones and leaves out a portion. The repertoire holds over 100,000 clones, with 82% as singletons. Sequencing was performed on PBMCs. The origin of this receptor is a woman aged 45-59 years in good health and CMV-seropositive. The chain combines TRBV5-1 with TRBJ1-1, with 10 bases matching TRBD1. DNA of the CDR3: TGCGCCAGCAGCCAGGACAGGGGGATCATCGAAGCTTTCTTT. Translated: CASSQDRGIIEAFF.